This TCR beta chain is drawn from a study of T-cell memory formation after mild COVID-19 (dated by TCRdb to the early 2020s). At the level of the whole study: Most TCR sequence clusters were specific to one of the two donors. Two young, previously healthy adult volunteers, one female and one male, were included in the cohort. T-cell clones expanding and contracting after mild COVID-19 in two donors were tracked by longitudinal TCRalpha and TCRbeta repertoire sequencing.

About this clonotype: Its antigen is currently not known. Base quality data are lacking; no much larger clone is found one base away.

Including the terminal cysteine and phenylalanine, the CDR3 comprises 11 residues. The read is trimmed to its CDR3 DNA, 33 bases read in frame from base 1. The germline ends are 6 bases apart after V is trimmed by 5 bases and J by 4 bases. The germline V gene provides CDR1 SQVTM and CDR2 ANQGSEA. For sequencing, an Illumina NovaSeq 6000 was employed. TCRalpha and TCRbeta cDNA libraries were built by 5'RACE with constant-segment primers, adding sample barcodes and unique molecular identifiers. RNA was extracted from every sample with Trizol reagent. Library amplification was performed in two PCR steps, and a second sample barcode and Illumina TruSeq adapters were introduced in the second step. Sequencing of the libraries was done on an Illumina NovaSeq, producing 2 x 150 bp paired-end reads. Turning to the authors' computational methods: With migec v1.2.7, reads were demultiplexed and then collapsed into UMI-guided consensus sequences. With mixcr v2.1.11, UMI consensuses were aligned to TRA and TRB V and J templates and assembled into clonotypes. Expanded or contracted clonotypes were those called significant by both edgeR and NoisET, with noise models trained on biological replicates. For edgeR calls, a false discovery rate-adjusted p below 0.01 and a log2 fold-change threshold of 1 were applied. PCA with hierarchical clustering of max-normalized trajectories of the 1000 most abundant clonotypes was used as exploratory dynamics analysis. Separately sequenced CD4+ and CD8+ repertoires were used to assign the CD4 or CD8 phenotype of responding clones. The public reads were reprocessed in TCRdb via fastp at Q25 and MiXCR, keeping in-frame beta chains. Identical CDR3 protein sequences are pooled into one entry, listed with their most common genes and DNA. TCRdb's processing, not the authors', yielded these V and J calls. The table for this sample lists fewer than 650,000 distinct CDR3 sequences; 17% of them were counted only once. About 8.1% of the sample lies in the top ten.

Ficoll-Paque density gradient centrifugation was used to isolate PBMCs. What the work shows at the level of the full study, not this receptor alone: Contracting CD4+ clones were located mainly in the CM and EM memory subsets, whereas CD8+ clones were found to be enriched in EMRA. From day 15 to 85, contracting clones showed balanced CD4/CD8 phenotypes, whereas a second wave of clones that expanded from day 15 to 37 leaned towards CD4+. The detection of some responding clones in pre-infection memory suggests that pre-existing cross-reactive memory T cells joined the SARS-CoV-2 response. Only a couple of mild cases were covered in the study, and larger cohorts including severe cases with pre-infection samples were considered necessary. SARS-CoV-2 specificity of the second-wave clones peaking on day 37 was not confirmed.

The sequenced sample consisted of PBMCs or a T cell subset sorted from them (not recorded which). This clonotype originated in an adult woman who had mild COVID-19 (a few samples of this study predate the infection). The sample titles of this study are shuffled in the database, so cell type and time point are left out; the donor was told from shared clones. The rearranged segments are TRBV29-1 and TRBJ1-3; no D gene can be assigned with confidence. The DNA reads TGCAGCGTTCGGGTCGGAAACACCATATATTTT. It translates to CSVRVGNTIYF.